Given below is one T cell receptor beta chain in context. Sequencing used immunoSEQ multiplex PCR; TCRdb keeps in-frame clones, though not all of them. The sample holds about 2.3 million clones; about nine tenths are singletons and the top ten take 0.3% to 0.4%. The data derive from a study of shared clonotypes between healthy human individuals. Losses at the gene ends were 0 bases for V and 5 bases for J; bases not matched to a gene: 3. The germline V gene has CDR1 SGHTA and CDR2 FQGNSA. The CDR3 has 14 residues. The gene calls are TRBV7-2 and TRBJ2-7; 8 nucleotides align to TRBD1. The specimen was naive CD4+ T cells from PBMCs. Regarding subset: CD45RA+ positively selected. The TCR was taken from a man aged 18 to 29 in good health. Some clones in this sample may be carry-over from other donors' samples. CDR3 sequence: CASSLARTGHEQYF. CDR3 nucleotides: TGTGCCAGCAGCTTAGCGAGGACAGGGCACGAGCAGTACTTC.